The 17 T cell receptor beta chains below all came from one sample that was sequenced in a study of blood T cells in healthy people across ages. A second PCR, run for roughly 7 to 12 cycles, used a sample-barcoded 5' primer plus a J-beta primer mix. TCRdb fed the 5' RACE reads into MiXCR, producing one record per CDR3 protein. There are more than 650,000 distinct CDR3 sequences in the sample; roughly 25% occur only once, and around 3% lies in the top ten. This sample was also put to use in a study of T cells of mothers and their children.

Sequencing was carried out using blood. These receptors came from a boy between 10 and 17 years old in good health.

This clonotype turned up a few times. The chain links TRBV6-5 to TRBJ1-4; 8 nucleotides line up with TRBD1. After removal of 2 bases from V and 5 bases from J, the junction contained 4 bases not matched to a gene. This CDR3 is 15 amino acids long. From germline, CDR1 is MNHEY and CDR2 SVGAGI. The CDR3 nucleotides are TGTGCCAGCAGTTACGGGACAGGACTAAATGAAAAACTGTTTTTT. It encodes CASSYGTGLNEKLFF.

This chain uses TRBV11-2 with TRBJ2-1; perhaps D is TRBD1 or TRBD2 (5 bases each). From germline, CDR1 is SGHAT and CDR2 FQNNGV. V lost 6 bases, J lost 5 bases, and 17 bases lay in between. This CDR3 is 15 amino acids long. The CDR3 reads CASSHVGDPNNEQFF. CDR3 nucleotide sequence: TGTGCCAGCAGTCACGTGGGGGACCCAAACAATGAGCAGTTCTTC.

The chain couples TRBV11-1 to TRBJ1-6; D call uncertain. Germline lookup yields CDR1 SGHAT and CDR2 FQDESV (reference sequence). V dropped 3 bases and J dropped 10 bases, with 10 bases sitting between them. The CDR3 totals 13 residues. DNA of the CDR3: TGTGCCAGCAGCTTGGAAAGCGGATCACCCCTCCACTTT. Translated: CASSLESGSPLHF.

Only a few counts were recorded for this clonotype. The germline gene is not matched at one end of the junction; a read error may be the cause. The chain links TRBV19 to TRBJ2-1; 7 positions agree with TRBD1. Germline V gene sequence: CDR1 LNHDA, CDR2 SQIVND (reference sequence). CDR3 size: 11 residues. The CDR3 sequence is CASIRGNEQFF. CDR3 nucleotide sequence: TGCGCCAGTATCAGGGGGAATGAGCAGTTCTTC.

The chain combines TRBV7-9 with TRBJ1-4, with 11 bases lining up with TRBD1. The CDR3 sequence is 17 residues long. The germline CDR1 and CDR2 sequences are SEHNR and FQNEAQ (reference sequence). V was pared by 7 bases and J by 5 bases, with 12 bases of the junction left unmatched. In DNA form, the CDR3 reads TGTGCCAGCAACCCCGGGACAGGGGGAGTTTGGAATGAAAAACTGTTTTTT. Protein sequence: CASNPGTGGVWNEKLFF.

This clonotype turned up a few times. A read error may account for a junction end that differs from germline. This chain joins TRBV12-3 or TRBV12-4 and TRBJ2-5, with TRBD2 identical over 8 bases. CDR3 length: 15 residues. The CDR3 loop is CDSSSGGRNIWAQYF. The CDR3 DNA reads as TGTGACAGCAGCTCGGGGGGGCGGAACATCTGGGCCCAGTACTTC.

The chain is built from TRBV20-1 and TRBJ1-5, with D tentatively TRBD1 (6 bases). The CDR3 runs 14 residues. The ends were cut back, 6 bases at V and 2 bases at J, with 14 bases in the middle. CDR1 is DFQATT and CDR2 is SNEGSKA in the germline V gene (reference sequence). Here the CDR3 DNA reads TGCAGTGCCCAAGACCACAGGGGCAATCAGCCCCAGCATTTT. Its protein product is CSAQDHRGNQPQHF.

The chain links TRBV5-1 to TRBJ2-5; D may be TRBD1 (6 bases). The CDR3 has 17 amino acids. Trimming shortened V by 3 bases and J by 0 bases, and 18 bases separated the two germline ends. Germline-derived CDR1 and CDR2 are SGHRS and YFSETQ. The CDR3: CASSYTTGSSDQETQYF. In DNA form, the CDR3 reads TGCGCCAGCAGCTATACTACAGGGAGTTCTGACCAAGAGACCCAGTACTTC.

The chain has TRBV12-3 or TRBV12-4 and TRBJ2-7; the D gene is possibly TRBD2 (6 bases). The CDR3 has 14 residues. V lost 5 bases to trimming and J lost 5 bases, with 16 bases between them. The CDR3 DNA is TGTGCCAGCAGTCCAAGACTAGTAGGGGACGAGCAGTACTTC. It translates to CASSPRLVGDEQYF.

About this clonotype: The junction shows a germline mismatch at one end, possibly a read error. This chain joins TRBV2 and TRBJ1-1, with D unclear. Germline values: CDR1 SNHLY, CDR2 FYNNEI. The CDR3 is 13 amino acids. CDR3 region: CASRFQRNTEAVF. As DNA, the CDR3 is TGTGCCAGCAGGTTTCAAAGGAACACTGAAGCTGTCTTT.

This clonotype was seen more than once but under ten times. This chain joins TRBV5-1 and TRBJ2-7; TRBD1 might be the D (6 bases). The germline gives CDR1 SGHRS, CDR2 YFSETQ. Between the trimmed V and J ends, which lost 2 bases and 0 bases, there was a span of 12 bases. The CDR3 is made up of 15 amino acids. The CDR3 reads CASSLNRARSYEQYF. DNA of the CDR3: TGCGCCAGCAGCTTAAACAGGGCACGCTCCTACGAGCAGTACTTC.

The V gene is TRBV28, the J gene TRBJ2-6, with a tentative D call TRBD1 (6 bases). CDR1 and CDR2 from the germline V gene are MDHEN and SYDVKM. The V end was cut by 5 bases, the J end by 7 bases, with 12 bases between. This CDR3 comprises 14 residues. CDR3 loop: CASSLQGRANVLTF. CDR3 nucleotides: TGTGCCAGCAGTCTTCAGGGGCGAGCCAACGTCCTGACTTTC.

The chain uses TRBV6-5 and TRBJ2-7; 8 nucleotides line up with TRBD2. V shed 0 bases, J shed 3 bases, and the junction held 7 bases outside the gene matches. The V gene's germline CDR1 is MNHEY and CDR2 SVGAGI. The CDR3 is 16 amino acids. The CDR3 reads CASSYSTGTSNYEQYF. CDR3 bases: TGTGCCAGCAGTTACTCGACCGGGACTAGTAACTACGAGCAGTACTTC.

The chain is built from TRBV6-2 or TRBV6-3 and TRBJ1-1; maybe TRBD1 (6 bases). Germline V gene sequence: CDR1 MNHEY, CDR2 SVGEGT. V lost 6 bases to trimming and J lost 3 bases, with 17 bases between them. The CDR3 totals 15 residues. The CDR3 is CASSRGQMGYTEAFF. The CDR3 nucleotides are TGTGCCAGCAGCAGAGGACAGATGGGGTACACTGAAGCTTTCTTT.

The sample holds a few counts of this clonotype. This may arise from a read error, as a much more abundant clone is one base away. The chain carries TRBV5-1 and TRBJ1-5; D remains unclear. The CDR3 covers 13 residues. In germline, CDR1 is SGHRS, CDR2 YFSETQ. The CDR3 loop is CASSLTENRPQHF. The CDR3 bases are TGCGCCAGCAGCTTAACGGAGAATCGGCCCCAGCATTTT. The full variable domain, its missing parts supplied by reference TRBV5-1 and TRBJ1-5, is KAGVTQTPRYLIKTRGQQVTLSCSPISGHRSVSWYQQTPGQGLQFLFEYFSETQRNKGNFPGRFSGRQFSNSRSEMNVSTLELGDSALYLCASSLTENRPQHFGDGTRLSIL.

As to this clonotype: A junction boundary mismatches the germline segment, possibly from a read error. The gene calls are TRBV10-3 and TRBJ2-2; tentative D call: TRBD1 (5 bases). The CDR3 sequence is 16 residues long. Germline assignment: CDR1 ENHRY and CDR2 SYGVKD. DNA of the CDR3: TGTGTCATCAGTTACACAGGATTTGAAGACACCGGGGAGCTGTTTTTT. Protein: CVISYTGFEDTGELFF.

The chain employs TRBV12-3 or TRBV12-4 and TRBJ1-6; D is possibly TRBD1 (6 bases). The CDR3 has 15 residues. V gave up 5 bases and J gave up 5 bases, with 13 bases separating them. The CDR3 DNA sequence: TGTGCCAGCAGTCAACAGGGAGTTGATAATTCACCCCTCCACTTT. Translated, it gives CASSQQGVDNSPLHF.